This T cell receptor (beta chain) derives from a study of ipilimumab plus nivolumab after autologous stem cell transplantation. Overall study: Typical patient got roughly 5 ipilimumab doses and 7 or 8 nivolumab doses (median).

V shed 3 bases and J 6 bases; nucleotides not matched to a gene: 7. The CDR3 covers 15 residues. The germline V gene has CDR1 KGHSH and CDR2 LQKENI. Sequencing used immunoSEQ multiplex PCR; TCRdb keeps in-frame clones, though not all of them. Among tens of thousands of clones listed, about 88% were seen once. Patients got ipilimumab 1 mg/kg beginning 14 to 28 days post-transplant. Patients got 3 mg/kg IV nivolumab weeks 1, 4, 7, 10, then biweekly through week 26. The gene calls are TRBV18 and TRBJ2-2; 7 bases are shared with TRBD1. The receptor comes from a male donor with multiple myeloma. The material was PBMCs, obtained in a trial of ipilimumab plus nivolumab as post-transplant consolidation. The CDR3 protein is CASSPRQGDAGELFF. CDR3 coding DNA: TGTGCCAGCTCACCGAGACAGGGTGACGCCGGGGAGCTGTTTTTT.